A selection of T cell receptor beta chains follows, all from one sample in a study of patients and donors after allogeneic stem cell transplantation. One entry per CDR3 protein, called by TCRdb with MiXCR from the RT-PCR reads. Among approximately 38,000 distinct CDR3 sequences listed, over 25% were seen once. The sequenced sample was blood, either unsorted or a sorted T cell fraction (not recorded which). These receptors were obtained from a human donor who was either an allogeneic HSCT recipient or a stem cell or donor lymphocyte infusion donor (not recorded which). It is not recorded whose cells these are; they may come from a transplant donor. Both conserved end residues are part of each CDR3. A D gene is named only where the DNA matches it firmly. Clone size is not always given. Where it is, it says once, few, many or a class for expanded clones.

j_gene: TRBJ2-3
abundance: few
v_gene: TRBV7-8
d_gene: NA
CDR3nt: TGTGCCAGCAGCTTAGTGGGCGGGGCCCGCACAGATACGCAGTATTTT
CDR3aa: CASSLVGGARTDTQYF

j_gene: TRBJ1-6
abundance: NA
v_gene: TRBV28
d_gene: NA
CDR3nt: TGTGCCAGCAGTCCCCCGGGGTACCGGAGCTCCTATAATTCACCCCTCCACTTT
CDR3aa: CASSPPGYRSSYNSPLHF

j_gene: TRBJ1-1
abundance: NA
v_gene: TRBV29-1
d_gene: NA
CDR3nt: TGCAGCGTTGGATACAGGGTGGCGGACACTGAAGCTTTCTTT
CDR3aa: CSVGYRVADTEAFF

j_gene: TRBJ2-2
abundance: NA
v_gene: TRBV7-2
d_gene: NA
CDR3nt: TGTGCCAGCAGCTTAGTTGTGATCACCGGGGAGCTGTTTTTT
CDR3aa: CASSLVVITGELFF

j_gene: TRBJ2-1
abundance: NA
v_gene: TRBV18
d_gene: TRBD2
CDR3nt: TGTGCCAGCTCCCACATCGCGGGAGCGGACAATGAGCAGTTCTTC
CDR3aa: CASSHIAGADNEQFF

j_gene: TRBJ2-3
abundance: NA
v_gene: TRBV7-6
d_gene: TRBD2
CDR3nt: TGTGCCAGCAGCTTAGCGAGGGCTAGCGGGAGAGTGTATTTT
CDR3aa: CASSLARASGRVYF

j_gene: TRBJ2-2
abundance: NA
v_gene: TRBV27
d_gene: TRBD1
CDR3nt: TGTGCCAGCAGTTTAACCGACAGGGGTAGCGCTAGGGCCATCGGGGAGCTGTTTTTT
CDR3aa: CASSLTDRGSARAIGELFF

j_gene: TRBJ2-7
abundance: many
v_gene: TRBV19
d_gene: NA
CDR3nt: TGTGCCAGTAGTATAGGTCCAGGGGAATACGAGCAGTACTTC
CDR3aa: CASSIGPGEYEQYF

j_gene: TRBJ2-5
abundance: NA
v_gene: TRBV11-2
d_gene: TRBD2
CDR3nt: TGTGCCAGCAGCCTTACCGGGAGGAAGGAGACCCAGTACTTC
CDR3aa: CASSLTGRKETQYF

j_gene: TRBJ2-5
abundance: once
v_gene: TRBV12-3/TRBV12-4
d_gene: TRBD1
CDR3nt: TGTGCCAGCAGAGTTACAGGGGTAGAGACCCAGTACTTC
CDR3aa: CASRVTGVETQYF

j_gene: TRBJ2-7
abundance: many
v_gene: TRBV6-5
d_gene: TRBD1
CDR3nt: TGTGCCAGCAGAATAACAGGGGGGATTGTCTACGAGCAGTACTTC
CDR3aa: CASRITGGIVYEQYF

j_gene: TRBJ1-2
abundance: many
v_gene: TRBV5-5
d_gene: NA
CDR3nt: TGTGCCAGCAGCTTCAATTATGGCTACACCTTC
CDR3aa: CASSFNYGYTF

j_gene: TRBJ2-5
abundance: NA
v_gene: TRBV6-6
d_gene: TRBD1
CDR3nt: TGTGCCAGCAATCTGAGGAGGACAGGTCTTTTCCAAGAGACCCAGTACTTC
CDR3aa: CASNLRRTGLFQETQYF

j_gene: TRBJ1-4
abundance: NA
v_gene: TRBV7-9
d_gene: NA
CDR3nt: TGTGCCAGCAGCCTCAGGGGAATTAATGAAAAACTGTTTTTT
CDR3aa: CASSLRGINEKLFF

j_gene: TRBJ2-6
abundance: once
v_gene: TRBV6-5
d_gene: NA
CDR3nt: TGTGCCAGCATACCGACCGCTGGGGCCAACGTCCTGACTTTC
CDR3aa: CASIPTAGANVLTF

j_gene: TRBJ1-5
abundance: few
v_gene: TRBV6-6
d_gene: NA
CDR3nt: TGTGCCAGCAGTTACTCCCAGGGTCCAAATCAGCCCCAGCATTTT
CDR3aa: CASSYSQGPNQPQHF

j_gene: TRBJ2-1
abundance: NA
v_gene: TRBV12-3/TRBV12-4
d_gene: NA
CDR3nt: TGTGCCAGCAGTCCCCGGAGATTAGCCTACAATGAGCAGTTCTTC
CDR3aa: CASSPRRLAYNEQFF

j_gene: TRBJ2-2
abundance: NA
v_gene: TRBV9
d_gene: TRBD1
CDR3nt: TGTGCCAGCAGCGTAGGACAGGGTGGAAGCACCGGGGAGCTGTTTTTT
CDR3aa: CASSVGQGGSTGELFF

j_gene: TRBJ1-5
abundance: few
v_gene: TRBV20-1
d_gene: NA
CDR3nt: TGCAGTGCCCCGGGGCCGGGGCTGGATCAGCCCCAGCATTTT
CDR3aa: CSAPGPGLDQPQHF

j_gene: TRBJ2-6
abundance: NA
v_gene: TRBV21-1
d_gene: NA
CDR3nt: TGTGCCAGCAGCAAAGTCGGCCGCGGTGGTAACGTCCTGACTTTC
CDR3aa: CASSKVGRGGNVLTF

j_gene: TRBJ1-4
abundance: many
v_gene: TRBV14
d_gene: NA
CDR3nt: TGTGCCAGCAGCCAAGGGTCCGACAGCCTCGGTTTTAATGAAAAACTGTTTTTT
CDR3aa: CASSQGSDSLGFNEKLFF